What follows are 28 T cell receptor beta chains derived from one specimen sequenced in a study of CD8 T cells in Susac syndrome. RNA was extracted with the RNeasy kit, and a quantity of roughly 0.5 to 1 ug was reverse transcribed using random hexamers. One entry per CDR3 protein results from TCRdb running MiXCR on the immunoSEQ multiplex PCR reads. The sample carries about 160,000 distinct CDR3 sequences, approximately 90% recorded once. Sequenced material: CD4+ T cells from PBMCs. The receptors come from a human donor in good health.

The chain recombines TRBV6-5 with TRBJ1-2; 7 nucleotides line up with TRBD1. The trim removed 6 bases at V and 4 bases at J, leaving 5 bases unmatched. This CDR3 has 13 residues. Germline V gene lookup returns CDR1 MNHEY and CDR2 SVGAGI. The CDR3 reads CASSPGQSYGYTF. In DNA, the CDR3 is TGTGCCAGCAGCCCGGGACAGAGCTATGGCTACACCTTC.

This rearrangement joins TRBV24-1 to TRBJ2-7; 7 bases are a match to TRBD1. The trim removed 6 bases at V and 0 bases at J, leaving 1 base unmatched. The germline gives CDR1 KGHDR, CDR2 SFDVKD. The CDR3 contains 13 residues. CDR3 bases: TGTGCCACCAGTACAGGGGTCTCCTACGAGCAGTACTTC. Protein product: CATSTGVSYEQYF.

The genes are TRBV6-5 and TRBJ2-1, with 7 bases identical to TRBD1. V trimming: 7 bases; J trimming: 8 bases; junction bases outside the gene matches: 8. This CDR3 region has 13 residues. Per germline, CDR1 MNHEY and CDR2 SVGAGI. For the CDR3, the DNA is TGTGCCAGCACCGAACAGGGGACGGATGAGCAGTTCTTC. Translating it yields CASTEQGTDEQFF.

The chain combines TRBV3-1 with TRBJ1-4; no definite D call. Trimming took off 3 bases at V and 8 bases at J, with 13 bases between the two ends. The germline CDR1 and CDR2 sequences are LGHDT and YNNKEL (reference sequence). This CDR3 is built from 14 residues. The CDR3 is CASSQSSEGEKLFF. The CDR3 DNA sequence: TGTGCCAGCAGCCAGTCTTCAGAAGGGGAAAAACTGTTTTTT. The whole variable domain, filled in from reference TRBV3-1 and TRBJ1-4, reads DTAVSQTPKYLVTQMGNDKSIKCEQNLGHDTMYWYKQDSKKFLKIMFSYNNKELIINETVPNRFSPKSPDKAHLNLHINSLELGDSAVYFCASSQSSEGEKLFFGSGTQLSVL.

The chain combines TRBV11-1 with TRBJ2-7; 11 nucleotides match TRBD1. J was trimmed by 0 bases and V by 7 bases; bases with no gene match: 5. Germline loops: CDR1 SGHAT, CDR2 FQDESV (reference sequence). The CDR3 totals 15 residues. For the CDR3, the DNA is TGTGCCAGCAAGAAGGGACAGGGGGGCTCCTACGAGCAGTACTTC. Its protein is CASKKGQGGSYEQYF.

The rearrangement joins TRBV4-3 to TRBJ2-1, with 10 bases aligning to TRBD2. The CDR3 is made up of 16 amino acids. Germline CDR1 reads LGHNA; CDR2 reads YSLEER. Trimming removed 0 bases from V and 5 bases from J; junction bases left unmatched: 4. CDR3 DNA sequence: TGCGCCAGCAGCCAAGATAGCGGGGGGATTCACAATGAGCAGTTCTTC. Protein product: CASSQDSGGIHNEQFF.

V and J are TRBV7-2 and TRBJ2-1; tentative D call: TRBD2 (7 bases). Germline lookup yields CDR1 SGHTA and CDR2 FQGNSA. V dropped 1 base and J dropped 8 bases, with 9 bases sitting between them. The CDR3 contains 13 residues. Here the CDR3 reads CASSLGGGDEQFF. CDR3 sequence (DNA): TGTGCCAGCAGCTTAGGGGGGGGCGATGAGCAGTTCTTC. The variable domain in full, with the rest retrieved from reference TRBV7-2 and TRBJ2-1, is GAGVSQSPSNKVTEKGKDVELRCDPISGHTALYWYRQSLGQGLEFLIYFQGNSAPDKSGLPSDRFSAERTGGSVSTLTIQRTQQEDSAVYLCASSLGGGDEQFFGPGTRLTVL.

CDR3 DNA sequence: TGTGCCAGCGGTCAGGGCGCAGAGGGATATGGCTACACCTTC. It translates to CASGQGAEGYGYTF. The gene calls are TRBV3-1 and TRBJ1-2, with D perhaps matching TRBD1 (5 bases). This CDR3 is built from 14 residues. Germline assignment: CDR1 LGHDT and CDR2 YNNKEL (reference sequence). V lost 8 bases and J lost 5, with 18 bases in between.

The chain joins TRBV19 to TRBJ2-1, with a weak D call TRBD1 (7 bases). Germline-derived CDR1 and CDR2 are LNHDA and SQIVND (reference sequence). The CDR3 contains 14 residues. Trimming removed 5 bases at V and 3 bases at J, with 11 bases between. The CDR3: CASSGGDSYNEQFF. The CDR3 region has the DNA TGTGCCAGTAGTGGCGGGGACAGCTACAATGAGCAGTTCTTC.

This chain joins TRBV28 and TRBJ1-5; D uncertain. V was trimmed by 7 bases and J by 7 bases, leaving 17 bases between them. The V gene's germline CDR1 is MDHEN and CDR2 SYDVKM. The CDR3 consists of 14 residues. CDR3 sequence reads: CASTNGEGWQPQHF. DNA of the CDR3: TGTGCCAGCACTAACGGTGAGGGTTGGCAGCCCCAGCATTTT.

The chain employs TRBV20-1 and TRBJ1-2; D is uncertain. The CDR3 length is 12 residues. Deletions cut 6 bases from V and 4 bases from J, with 12 bases between. The germline CDR1 and CDR2 sequences are DFQATT and SNEGSKA (reference sequence). Here the CDR3 DNA reads TGCAGTGCCACCGACGGGATCTATGGCTACACCTTC. Protein sequence: CSATDGIYGYTF.

The chain couples TRBV9 to TRBJ2-1; possibly TRBD1 for D (5 bases). V was trimmed by 4 bases and J by 4 bases, leaving 12 bases between them. The CDR3 runs to 14 residues. Per the germline V gene, CDR1 is SGDLS and CDR2 is YYNGEE. The CDR3 sequence is CASSLREGYNEQFF. CDR3 in DNA: TGTGCCAGCAGCCTCAGGGAAGGATACAATGAGCAGTTCTTC.

V and J are TRBV6-1 and TRBJ1-5; 7 bases agree with TRBD1. CDR3 length: 14 residues. V shed 0 bases, J shed 6 bases, and the junction held 2 bases outside the gene matches. Germline values: CDR1 MNHNS, CDR2 SASEGT. DNA of the CDR3: TGTGCCAGCAGTGAAGCAGGGGGCGGTCAGCCCCAGCATTTT. Protein: CASSEAGGGQPQHF.

This clonotype has only one observation. CDR3 DNA sequence: TGTGCCAGCAGTTACTCATCGGGGGCGGGTGGCTACACCTTC. Translating it yields CASSYSSGAGGYTF. The chain carries TRBV6-5 and TRBJ1-2; a weak D match, TRBD1 (6 bases). V was cut by 0 bases and J by 7 bases, with 12 bases left in between. The CDR3 extends over 14 amino acids. CDR1 is MNHEY and CDR2 is SVGAGI in the germline V gene.

The CDR3 reads CAWKVGGTDTDTQYF. The CDR3 DNA is TGTGCCTGGAAGGTTGGAGGAACAGACACAGATACGCAGTATTTT. The rearrangement links TRBV30 to TRBJ2-3, with D perhaps TRBD2 (5 bases). CDR1 and CDR2 from the germline V gene are GTSNPN and SVGIG (reference sequence). The CDR3 runs 15 residues. Deletions cut 4 bases from V and 2 bases from J, with 16 bases between.

V gene TRBV4-3 combines with J gene TRBJ2-5, with D hard to call. V was pared by 1 base and J by 2 bases, with 8 bases between. The CDR3 has 14 residues. Germline values: CDR1 LGHNA, CDR2 YSLEER. This CDR3 reads CASSQGQQQETQYF. Here the CDR3 DNA reads TGCGCCAGCAGCCAAGGGCAGCAGCAAGAGACCCAGTACTTC.

This clonotype was counted a few times. This chain connects TRBV6-5 to TRBJ2-7; 8 nucleotides match TRBD1. The CDR3 contains 14 residues. The junction had 8 bases not matched to a gene; V was cut back by 4 bases and J by 6 bases. Germline CDR1 and CDR2: MNHEY and SVGAGI. The CDR3 region has the DNA TGTGCCAGCAGTTCCGGGGACAGGCCCCCCGAGCAGTACTTC. Translating gives CASSSGDRPPEQYF.

This chain links TRBV5-1 with TRBJ2-1; D unclear. The CDR3 spans 14 residues. Germline CDR1 SGHRS, CDR2 YFSETQ. V shed 9 bases and J shed 2 bases, with 15 bases lying between them. The CDR3 is CATARSQTYNEQFF. As DNA, the CDR3 is TGCGCCACGGCCAGATCGCAAACCTACAATGAGCAGTTCTTC.

The chain has TRBV5-1 and TRBJ2-1; D is perhaps TRBD1 (5 bases). CDR1 and CDR2 from the germline V gene are SGHRS and YFSETQ. This CDR3 region has 14 residues. Deletions cut 0 bases from V and 2 bases from J, with 6 bases between. CDR3 nucleotide sequence: TGCGCCAGCAGCTTGGACAGGCCCTACAATGAGCAGTTCTTC. This sequence encodes CASSLDRPYNEQFF.

This chain uses TRBV18 with TRBJ2-3; 9 nucleotides align to TRBD2. Trimming cost V 0 bases and J 8 bases; bases outside gene matches: 9. This CDR3 spans 16 amino acids. CDR1 and CDR2 (germline): KGHSH, LQKENI. As DNA, the CDR3 is TGTGCCAGCTCACCACCGGTAGCGGGGGCACCCGGTACGCAGTATTTT. It specifies CASSPPVAGAPGTQYF.

V gene TRBV19 combines with J gene TRBJ2-3, with 7 bases identical to TRBD2. V shed 6 bases and J 4 bases; nucleotides not matched to a gene: 4. The CDR3 is made up of 13 amino acids. Germline V gene data show CDR1 as LNHDA and CDR2 as SQIVND (reference sequence). The CDR3 nucleotides are TGTGCCAGTAGCGGGAGGTCCCCAGATACGCAGTATTTT. The encoded protein is CASSGRSPDTQYF.

This chain uses TRBV20-1 with TRBJ1-2, with D unclear. This CDR3 spans 12 amino acids. Germline CDR1 reads DFQATT; CDR2 reads SNEGSKA (reference sequence). Deletions cut 7 bases from V and 3 bases from J, with 12 bases between. CDR3 coding DNA: TGCAGTGTGCCGCCTCCCCACTATGGCTACACCTTC. It specifies CSVPPPHYGYTF.

This chain joins TRBV20-1 and TRBJ1-1; a weak D match, TRBD1 (5 bases). The V end lost 0 bases, the J end lost 11 bases, and 16 bases lay between the germline ends. Germline V gene sequence: CDR1 DFQATT, CDR2 SNEGSKA (reference sequence). This CDR3 contains 13 residues. The CDR3 loop reads CSARDLSGTAAFF. In DNA form, the CDR3 reads TGCAGTGCTAGAGATCTGAGTGGGACGGCGGCTTTCTTT.

CDR3 sequence reads: CASSQEPGTGWDTQYF. The DNA of the CDR3 is TGCGCCAGCAGCCAAGAACCCGGGACAGGGTGGGATACGCAGTATTTT. The chain carries TRBV4-3 and TRBJ2-3, with 9 bases that match TRBD1. The CDR3 totals 16 residues. Germline V gene sequence: CDR1 LGHNA, CDR2 YSLEER. The V gene end was trimmed by 0 bases and the J gene end by 6 bases; junction bases not matched to a gene: 7.

As DNA, the CDR3 is TGTGCCAGCAGTTTAACACCCCCGGTTTCCCAACGGGACAGAACATACTACGAGCAGTACTTC. Translating it yields CASSLTPPVSQRDRTYYEQYF. The rearrangement joins TRBV27 to TRBJ2-7; the match to TRBD1 covers 7 bases. J was trimmed by 3 bases and V by 2 bases; bases with no gene match: 25. Germline lookup yields CDR1 MNHEY and CDR2 SMNVEV (reference sequence). This CDR3 is 21 amino acids long.

The V and J genes are TRBV2 and TRBJ2-2; D gene unclear. CDR1 is SNHLY, CDR2 FYNNEI, per germline. The CDR3 sequence is 13 residues long. Trimming left V 5 bases short and J 3 bases short, with 7 bases between. DNA of the CDR3: TGTGCCAGCAGTAAGGTTGACACCGGGGAGCTGTTTTTT. Translated, it gives CASSKVDTGELFF.

This clonotype was seen a single time. The rearrangement links TRBV5-1 to TRBJ1-6; 9 nucleotides agree with TRBD1. With 2 bases clipped from V and 9 bases from J, the junction kept 9 bases outside the gene matches. The length of the CDR3 is 16 residues. The germline V gene has CDR1 SGHRS and CDR2 YFSETQ. CDR3 sequence reads: CASSFTPGTGSSPLHF. In DNA form, the CDR3 reads TGCGCCAGCAGCTTTACTCCCGGGACAGGGAGTTCACCCCTCCACTTT.

J is TRBJ2-5 and V is TRBV19; 13 nucleotides line up with TRBD2. V trimming: 4 bases; J trimming: 4 bases; junction bases outside the gene matches: 3. Germline CDR1 reads LNHDA; CDR2 reads SQIVND (reference sequence). The CDR3 extends over 15 amino acids. The CDR3 here is CASSRLAGGGETQYF. CDR3 nucleotide sequence: TGTGCCAGTAGTAGACTAGCGGGGGGAGGAGAGACCCAGTACTTC. Supplemented by reference TRBV19 and TRBJ2-5, the full variable domain reads DGGITQSPKYLFRKEGQNVTLSCEQNLNHDAMYWYRQDPGQGLRLIYYSQIVNDFQKGDIAEGYSVSREKKESFPLTVTSAQKNPTAFYLCASSRLAGGGETQYFGPGTRLLVL.